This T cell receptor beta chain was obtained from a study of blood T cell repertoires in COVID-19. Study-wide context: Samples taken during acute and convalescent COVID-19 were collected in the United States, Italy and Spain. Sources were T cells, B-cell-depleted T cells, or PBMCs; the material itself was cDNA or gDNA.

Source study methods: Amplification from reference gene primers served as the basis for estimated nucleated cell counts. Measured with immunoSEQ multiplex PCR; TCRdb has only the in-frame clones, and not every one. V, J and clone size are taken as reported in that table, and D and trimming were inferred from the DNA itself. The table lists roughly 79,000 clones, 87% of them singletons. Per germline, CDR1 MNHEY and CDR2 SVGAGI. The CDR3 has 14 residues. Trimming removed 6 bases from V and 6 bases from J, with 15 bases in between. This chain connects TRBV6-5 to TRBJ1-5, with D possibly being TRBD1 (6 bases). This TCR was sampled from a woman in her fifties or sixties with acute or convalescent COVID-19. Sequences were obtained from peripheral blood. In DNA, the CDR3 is TGTGCCAGCAGCGACACAGGGTTGGGTCAGCCCCAGCATTTT. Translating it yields CASSDTGLGQPQHF.